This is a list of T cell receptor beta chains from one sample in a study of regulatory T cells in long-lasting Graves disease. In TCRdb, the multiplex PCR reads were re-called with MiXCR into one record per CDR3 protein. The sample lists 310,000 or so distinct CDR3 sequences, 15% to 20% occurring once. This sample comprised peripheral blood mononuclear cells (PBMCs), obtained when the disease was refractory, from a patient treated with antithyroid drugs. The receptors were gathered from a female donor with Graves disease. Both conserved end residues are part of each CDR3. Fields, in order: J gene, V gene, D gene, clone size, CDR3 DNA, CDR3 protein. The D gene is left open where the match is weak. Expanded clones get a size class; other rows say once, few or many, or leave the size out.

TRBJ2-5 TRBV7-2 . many TGTGCCAGCAGCGACGGGAGGACCCAGTACTTC CASSDGRTQYF
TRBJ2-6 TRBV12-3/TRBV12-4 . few TGTGCCAGCAGACCCGACAGCTCTGGGGCCAACGTCCTGACTTTC CASRPDSSGANVLTF
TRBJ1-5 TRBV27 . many TGTGCCAGCAGTAATCCCGGCAGGAATCAGCCCCAGCATTTT CASSNPGRNQPQHF
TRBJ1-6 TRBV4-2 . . TGTGCCAGCAGCCAAGAGGGGCGTAGCTCCTATAATTCACCCCTCCACTTT CASSQEGRSSYNSPLHF
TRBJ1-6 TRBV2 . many TGTGCCAGCAGTGACCTGGGAGGGGTTTCACCCCTCCACTTT CASSDLGGVSPLHF
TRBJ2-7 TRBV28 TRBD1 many TGTGCCAGCAGAACCACCGGGACAGGGTCGGTCGAGCAGTACTTC CASRTTGTGSVEQYF
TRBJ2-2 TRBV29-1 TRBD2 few TGCAGCGTTGAAGTGTTTGCGGGAGCGAACACCGGGGAGCTGTTTTTT CSVEVFAGANTGELFF
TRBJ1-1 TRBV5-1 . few TGCGCCAGCAGCTTGGCCGGGGGTGCCACTGAAGCTTTCTTT CASSLAGGATEAFF
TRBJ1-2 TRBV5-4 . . TGTGCCAGCAGCCCTAGATCCCAGGATGGCTACACCTTC CASSPRSQDGYTF
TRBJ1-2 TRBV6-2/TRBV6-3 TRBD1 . TGCACAACCTCGGGACAGGGAATCTATGGCTACACCTTC CTTSGQGIYGYTF
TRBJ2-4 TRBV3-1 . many TGTGCCAGCAGACCAGGGATTTTAGCCAAAAACATTCAGTACTTC CASRPGILAKNIQYF
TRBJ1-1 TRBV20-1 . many TGCAGTGCTGCCTGGACCGTGAACACTGAAGCTTTCTTT CSAAWTVNTEAFF
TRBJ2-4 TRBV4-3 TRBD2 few TGCGCCAGCAGCCAAGATTCGAGCGGGGGGAACATTCAGTACTTC CASSQDSSGGNIQYF